This T cell receptor (beta chain) was observed in a study of T cells in Graves' hyperthyroidism and ophthalmopathy. A note on this clonotype: Its specificity is unknown.

RNA transcripts served as the template for amplifying TCR beta CDR3 regions. The HTBI primer set was used in a first-round RT-PCR of the TCR CDR3. TCRdb recomputed calls from the multiplex PCR reads with MiXCR, one row per CDR3 protein. Counted here are nearly 750,000 distinct CDR3 sequences, under 45% occurring once; the ten biggest clones make up more than 25%. Notes on the study in general: Researchers found most expanded thyroid clonotypes above 0.001 in blood as well.

If no ophthalmopathy progression occurred within 18 months, Graves' hyperthyroidism was stable. These patients, aged 18 to 65, had recently diagnosed hyperthyroidism lasting under 2 months. Clinical symptoms, serum thyroxine and TRAb, thyroid ultrasound and orbital computed tomography were used for the diagnoses. This CDR3 is built from 12 residues. The germline gives CDR1 SGHKS, CDR2 YYEKEE (reference sequence). Trimming pared 4 bases from V and 8 bases from J, leaving 9 bases between. The sequencing input was blood. V is TRBV5-5 and J is TRBJ2-2; no clear D. The source of this sequence is a woman aged 40 to 50 with Graves' hyperthyroidism. This chain's CDR3 is CASSERPGELFF. The CDR3 DNA reads as TGTGCCAGCAGCGAGCGACCAGGGGAGCTGTTTTTT.